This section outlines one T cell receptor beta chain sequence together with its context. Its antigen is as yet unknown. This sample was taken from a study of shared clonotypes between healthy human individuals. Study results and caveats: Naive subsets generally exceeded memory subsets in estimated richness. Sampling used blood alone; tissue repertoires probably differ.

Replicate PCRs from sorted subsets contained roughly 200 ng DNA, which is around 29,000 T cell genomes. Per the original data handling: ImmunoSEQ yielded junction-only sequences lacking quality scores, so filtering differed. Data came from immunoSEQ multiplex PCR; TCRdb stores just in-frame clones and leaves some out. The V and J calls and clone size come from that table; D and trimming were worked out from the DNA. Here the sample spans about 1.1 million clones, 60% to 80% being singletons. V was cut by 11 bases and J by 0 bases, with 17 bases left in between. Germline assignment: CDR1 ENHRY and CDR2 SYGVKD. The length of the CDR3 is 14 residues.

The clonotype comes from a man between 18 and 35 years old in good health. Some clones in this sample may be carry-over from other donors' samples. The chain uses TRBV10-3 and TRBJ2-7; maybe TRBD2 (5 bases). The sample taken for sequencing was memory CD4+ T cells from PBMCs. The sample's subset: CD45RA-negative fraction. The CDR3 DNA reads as TGTGCCTCAAGGAACGAGCGGAGCTCCTACGAGCAGTACTTC. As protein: CASRNERSSYEQYF.